The rows below give T cell receptor beta chains drawn from one sample of a study of PD-L1 blockade in urothelial cancer. Produced via immunoSEQ multiplex PCR; TCRdb's table is partial and in-frame only. The repertoire holds some 100,000 clones, with roughly nine tenths as singletons. This specimen was PBMCs, taken around atezolizumab (anti-PD-L1) treatment. The origin of the receptors is an elderly woman with urothelial cancer. Each CDR3 is given with its conserved first and last residue. D genes are given only for firm matches. The listing skips clone size in some rows; elsewhere it reads once, few, many or a size class.

V gene	J gene	clone size	D gene	CDR3 DNA	CDR3 protein
TRBV5-4	TRBJ1-2	-	-	TGTGCCAGCAGCCTCCCAGGGGTGGGCGGCTACACCTTC	CASSLPGVGGYTF
TRBV7-9	TRBJ2-1	once	-	-	CASSFGPGGNEQFF
TRBV10-1	TRBJ1-2	-	-	TGCGCCAGCAGTGAGTCGACGGCGGACTATGGCTACACCTTC	CASSESTADYGYTF
TRBV6-1	TRBJ1-2	-	-	TGTGCCAGCAGTGGCCTCAATACGAGGAGCTACACCTTC	CASSGLNTRSYTF
TRBV30	TRBJ2-1	-	-	TGTGCCTGGAGGAATTACAGGTCAAGCTACAATGAGCAGTTCTTC	CAWRNYRSSYNEQFF
TRBV5-1	TRBJ2-3	-	TRBD2	TGCGCCAGCAGCTTGGGACTAGCACCTGGGGATACGCAGTATTTT	CASSLGLAPGDTQYF
TRBV28	TRBJ2-1	-	TRBD1	TGTGCCAGCATGGGACAGTACAATGAGCAGTTCTTC	CASMGQYNEQFF
TRBV5-6	TRBJ1-5	-	TRBD1	TGTGCCAGCAGCGAACAGGGGGCTGGCAATCAGCCCCAGCATTTT	CASSEQGAGNQPQHF
TRBV11-3	TRBJ2-1	-	-	TGTGCCAGCAGCTTAGATAGCAGCGACAATGAGCAGTTCTTC	CASSLDSSDNEQFF
TRBV30	TRBJ2-1	-	-	TGTGCCCGGGACAAGGGCATTTCCTACAATGAGCAGTTCTTC	CARDKGISYNEQFF
TRBV15	TRBJ1-1	-	TRBD1	TGTGCCACCAGCAGGGGGGTGGGGACAGTGAACACTGAAGCTTTCTTT	CATSRGVGTVNTEAFF
TRBV30	TRBJ2-7	-	-	TGTGCCTGGAGTCAGGGGCAGGGGCCAGGAGAGCAGTACTTC	CAWSQGQGPGEQYF
TRBV19	TRBJ1-1	-	-	TGTGCCAGTAGTATTCAGGGTGGAGAAGCTTTCTTT	CASSIQGGEAFF
TRBV5-4	TRBJ2-5	-	TRBD2	TGTGCCAGCAGCTTGGGTGCTAGCGGGAGTTTCGAGACCCAGTACTTC	CASSLGASGSFETQYF
TRBV6-5	TRBJ2-2	-	-	TGTGCCAGCAGTTACTCGCGTTCAAACACCGGGGAGCTGTTTTTT	CASSYSRSNTGELFF
TRBV7-9	TRBJ1-3	-	-	TGTGCCAGCAGTCGACAAGAGAATCACCTTCTCTCTGGAAACACCATATATTTT	CASSRQENHLLSGNTIYF
TRBV15	TRBJ1-2	-	TRBD1	TGTGCCACCAGCAGAGACGGGGAACAGGGGGCCGCCTATGGCTACACCTTC	CATSRDGEQGAAYGYTF
TRBV5-1	TRBJ1-2	-	-	TGCGCCAGCAGCGCCGATGGCACGCCGTTCTATGGCTACACCTTC	CASSADGTPFYGYTF
TRBV27	TRBJ2-1	-	TRBD1	TGTGCCAGCAGTTTACGCCCGCAATTCCGGGACAGGGGACGTTATGATGAGCAGTTCTTC	CASSLRPQFRDRGRYDEQFF
TRBV29-1	TRBJ2-5	-	TRBD2	TGCAGCGCCCGGGGGGAAGAGACCCAGTACTTC	CSARGEETQYF
TRBV28	TRBJ2-2	-	TRBD2	TGTGCCAGCAGTCCCAGCGGGAGCCCACTAAGGGGGGAGCTGTTTTTT	CASSPSGSPLRGELFF
TRBV30	TRBJ1-4	-	TRBD1	TGTGCCTGGTCCCTGGGGGGACAGCCGCGAGAAAAACTGTTTTTT	CAWSLGGQPREKLFF
TRBV25-1	TRBJ2-7	-	TRBD1	TGTGCCAGCAGTGATCAAGGGGGCACCTACGAGCAGTACTTC	CASSDQGGTYEQYF
TRBV7-9	TRBJ2-5	-	TRBD1	TGTGCCAGCAGCTTACGCGCGGGACAGGGATTCCAAGAGACCCAGTACTTC	CASSLRAGQGFQETQYF
TRBV5-1	TRBJ1-1	-	-	TGCGCCAGCCGGACAGCTAATGAAGCTTTCTTT	CASRTANEAFF
TRBV6-1	TRBJ2-5	-	TRBD1	TGTGCCAGCAGAACAGGGGGCAGTTTGGGGGAGACCCAGTACTTC	CASRTGGSLGETQYF
TRBV14	TRBJ2-1	-	TRBD1	TGTGCCAGCAGAGTGACAGGGGAAGGGGTTGAGCAGTTCTTC	CASRVTGEGVEQFF
TRBV9	TRBJ1-3	-	-	TGTGCCAGTACAGGGAGCGGAAACACCATATATTTT	CASTGSGNTIYF
TRBV10-3	TRBJ1-1	-	TRBD1	TGTGCCATCAGTCCCGGGACAGGGATCTCTGAAGCTTTCTTT	CAISPGTGISEAFF
TRBV5-1	TRBJ2-7	few	TRBD2	TGCGCCAGCAGCTCCGTAGCGGGAAAAACCTACGAGCAGTACTTC	CASSSVAGKTYEQYF
TRBV19	TRBJ2-7	once	TRBD2	TGTGCCAGTAGTATTGCTAGCGGCTACGAGCAGTACTTC	CASSIASGYEQYF
TRBV11-2	TRBJ2-5	-	TRBD2	TGTGCCAGCAGCTCCCAACTAGCGGGAGTAGGGGAGACCCAGTACTTC	CASSSQLAGVGETQYF
TRBV11-2	TRBJ2-5	-	TRBD2	TGTGCCAGCAGCCCCGGGACTAGCGGGATTGGGGAGACCCAGTACTTC	CASSPGTSGIGETQYF
TRBV27	TRBJ2-1	-	TRBD2	TGTGCCAGCAGTCCGGGACAGAGGTTAGCGGGAGGGTTGTACAATGAGCAGTTCTTC	CASSPGQRLAGGLYNEQFF
TRBV7-3	TRBJ2-1	-	TRBD2	TGTGCCAGCAGCTTACGCGGGAGGGCCGATGAGCAGTTCTTC	CASSLRGRADEQFF
TRBV11-1	TRBJ1-1	-	TRBD1	TGTGCCAGCAGCCCGCGGACTGGGCAGGGGGCCTCGAACACTGAAGCTTTCTTT	CASSPRTGQGASNTEAFF
TRBV9	TRBJ2-2	-	TRBD2	TGTGCCAGCAGTGACTGGCGGGAGGGCCAAGGCACCGGGGAGCTGTTTTTT	CASSDWREGQGTGELFF
TRBV27	TRBJ2-7	-	-	TGTGCCAGCAGCTCTCGGGGGGCGACCTACGAGCAGTACTTC	CASSSRGATYEQYF
TRBV9	TRBJ2-1	-	-	TGTGCCAGCAGCGTAAGGGTTAGCGGCACCTACAATGAGCAGTTCTTC	CASSVRVSGTYNEQFF
TRBV7-3	TRBJ2-1	-	TRBD2	TGTGCCAGCAGCTTACTCGGTCGCGGGAGGGCCTCCTACAATGAGCAGTTCTTC	CASSLLGRGRASYNEQFF
TRBV2	TRBJ2-2	-	-	TGTGCCAGCAGCCGGGAGAGGAACACCGGGGAGCTGTTTTTT	CASSRERNTGELFF
TRBV27	TRBJ2-7	-	TRBD2	TGTGCCAGCAGTTTAGCGGGAGGGTACGAGCAGTACTTC	CASSLAGGYEQYF
TRBV14	TRBJ2-1	-	-	TGTGCCAGCAGCCAAGTTTTGCGCAATGAGCAGTTCTTC	CASSQVLRNEQFF
TRBV2	TRBJ2-7	-	TRBD1	TGTGCCAGCACCCCGGGACCTCCAGGGGGCGAGCAGTACTTC	CASTPGPPGGEQYF
TRBV11-3	TRBJ1-4	-	-	TGTGCCAGCAGCTTAGGAGACACAACTAATGAAAAACTGTTTTTT	CASSLGDTTNEKLFF
TRBV19	TRBJ2-1	-	TRBD2	TGTGCCAGTAGCCTACTAGCGGGAGGTTACAATGAGCAGTTCTTC	CASSLLAGGYNEQFF
TRBV2	TRBJ2-1	-	TRBD2	TGTGCCAGCAGTGAGGTGGGAGGGTCCTACAATGAGCAGTTCTTC	CASSEVGGSYNEQFF
TRBV7-8	TRBJ2-7	-	-	TGTGCCAGCAGCCTTAGCGGTTACGAGCAGTACTTC	CASSLSGYEQYF
TRBV7-9	TRBJ2-5	-	TRBD2	TGTGCCAGCAGCCCGTTAGCGGGAGGCTCAGAGACCCAGTACTTC	CASSPLAGGSETQYF
TRBV2	TRBJ1-2	once	-	TGTGCCAGCGGGAAGGGGGTAATCGACTATGGCTACACCTTC	CASGKGVIDYGYTF
TRBV7-8	TRBJ2-3	-	TRBD2	TGTGCCAGCAGCCTGGACGGACTAGCCTATGGGACAGATACGCAGTATTTT	CASSLDGLAYGTDTQYF
TRBV29-1	TRBJ2-7	-	-	TGCAGCGTTCGGCGGGGGCCCTACGAGCAGTACTTC	CSVRRGPYEQYF
TRBV11-2	TRBJ1-2	-	-	TGTGCCAGCAGCCCCTACTCTAGAACTGAGGGCTACACCTTC	CASSPYSRTEGYTF
TRBV28	TRBJ2-7	-	TRBD2	TGTGCCAGCGAGACTAGCGGGAGACGCGAGCAGTACTTC	CASETSGRREQYF
TRBV7-9	TRBJ1-5	once	-	TGTGCCAGCAGCTTAGGGTGGGTCAGGGGAAAGGAGGGCAATCAGCCCCAGCATTTT	CASSLGWVRGKEGNQPQHF